The 16 T cell receptor beta chains presented below share a single source sample, sequenced in a study of tumor and adjacent non-tumor tissue in lung cancer. Three rounds of nested PCR, following a modified ARM-PCR protocol, produced the TCRbeta library. TCRdb reprocessed the multiplex PCR reads via MiXCR and lists one record per CDR3 protein. The sample lists more than 75,000 distinct CDR3 sequences; 75% to 90% were seen once. No cell sorting was done before RNA was extracted from the tissue. Sequenced material: lung tumor tissue. The receptors here all came from a woman aged 45 to 65 with non-small cell lung cancer.

On this clonotype itself: One end of the junction does not line up with germline, which may come from a read error. The gene calls are TRBV28 and TRBJ1-1; the D gene is possibly TRBD1 (5 bases). Germline-derived CDR1 and CDR2 are MDHEN and SYDVKM. CDR3 length: 12 residues. CDR3 nucleotides: TGTGCCAGCACAACCGGGACGGTTGAAGTTTTCTTT. It translates to CASTTGTVEVFF.

The chain joins TRBV5-6 to TRBJ2-1; a weak D match, TRBD2 (6 bases). V was clipped by 6 bases and J by 4 bases, with 26 bases between them. CDR1 SGHDT and CDR2 YYEEEE come from the germline V gene. There are 18 residues in the CDR3. CDR3 residues: CASNFYGTVRLEYNEQFF. The DNA of the CDR3 is TGTGCCAGCAACTTCTATGGGACTGTCCGGCTCGAGTACAATGAGCAGTTCTTC.

The V call is TRBV20-1, the J call TRBJ2-5; D is unclear. Germline CDR1 is DFQATT and CDR2 is SNEGSKA (reference sequence). The CDR3 is 13 residues long. V lost 2 bases, J lost 4 bases, and 11 bases lay in between. CDR3: CSARLERRETQYF. The CDR3 DNA follows: TGCAGTGCTAGATTGGAGCGTCGAGAGACCCAGTACTTC.

This clonotype is categorized as medium-sized. This chain uses TRBV11-2 with TRBJ2-2, with 12 positions matching TRBD2. The CDR3 covers 16 residues. The V gene end was trimmed by 5 bases and the J gene end by 3 bases; junction bases not matched to a gene: 4. Germline-derived CDR1 and CDR2 are SGHAT and FQNNGV. The CDR3 protein is CASSPSGRAHTGELFF. The DNA for the CDR3 is TGTGCCAGCAGCCCTAGCGGGAGGGCCCACACCGGGGAGCTGTTTTTT.

This clonotype appeared a few times. Compared with germline, one end of the junction differs, possibly owing to a read error. The chain links TRBV11-2 to TRBJ2-1, with a weak D call TRBD2 (5 bases). Germline V lookup: CDR1 SGHAT, CDR2 FQNNGV. CDR3 length equals 12 residues. CDR3: CVSSSTRDEQSF. Written as DNA, the CDR3 is TGTGTCAGCAGCTCTACTAGGGATGAGCAGTCCTTC.

The DNA for the CDR3 is TGTGCCAGCACTAGCACCTCAGAGACTCAATACTTC. It codes for CASTSTSETQYF. The V and J genes are TRBV6-5 and TRBJ2-5; D is perhaps TRBD2 (5 bases). V was pared by 7 bases and J by 14 bases, with 20 bases between. This CDR3 is 12 amino acids long. Looked up from germline, CDR1 is MNHEY and CDR2 is SVGAGI.

Details on this clonotype: A read error may account for a junction end that differs from germline. The V call is TRBV5-6, the J call TRBJ2-1; D could derive from TRBD1 or TRBD2 (6 bases each). This CDR3 has 16 residues. Germline lookup yields CDR1 SGHDT and CDR2 YYEEEE. CDR3 residues: CASGLEGGGRTGEQFF. In nucleotides, the CDR3 is TGTGCCAGCGGCTTGGAAGGGGGAGGCAGAACTGGTGAGCAGTTCTTC.

This chain joins TRBV5-4 and TRBJ1-2; tentatively, D is TRBD1 (5 bases). This CDR3 is 13 amino acids long. Germline V lookup: CDR1 SGHNT, CDR2 YYREEE (reference sequence). In nucleotides, the CDR3 is TGTGTCAACAGCTTCGACAGCAACTATGGCTACACCTTC. This gives the protein CVNSFDSNYGYTF.

This clonotype showed up just a few times. A clone one base away is much larger, so this may be a read error. This chain uses TRBV4-2 with TRBJ2-7, with D possibly TRBD2 on 6 matching bases. This CDR3 has 12 amino acids. The germline V gene has CDR1 LGHNA and CDR2 YNFKEQ. The V and J ends lost 7 bases and 5 bases respectively, with 12 bases between them. CDR3 DNA sequence: TGTGCCAGCAACACCGGGAGCAACGAGCAGTACTTC. It codes for CASNTGSNEQYF.

The chain uses TRBV12-3 or TRBV12-4 and TRBJ2-1; perhaps TRBD2 as D (6 bases). The CDR3 is 14 amino acids. Trimming pared 11 bases from V and 9 bases from J, leaving 23 bases between. CDR3 residues: CAAEKGLAVGEQFF. The CDR3 nucleotides are TGTGCCGCCGAGAAGGGACTGGCGGTCGGTGAGCAGTTCTTC.

With respect to this clonotype: A clone one base away is much larger, so this may be a read error. The rearrangement joins TRBV7-8 to TRBJ2-1; D tentatively fits TRBD1 or TRBD2 (5 bases each). CDR3 length: 16 amino acids. CDR1 is SGHVS and CDR2 is FQNEAQ in the germline V gene. V dropped 5 bases and J dropped 1 base, with 15 bases sitting between them. CDR3 residues: CASSPCRGFSYNEQFF. The CDR3 DNA is TGTGCCAGCAGCCCATGTCGGGGCTTTTCCTACAATGAGCAGTTCTTC.

The V and J genes are TRBV20-1 and TRBJ1-1; D is uncertain. The V end lost 6 bases, the J end lost 4 bases, and 15 bases lay between the germline ends. Germline V lookup: CDR1 DFQATT, CDR2 SNEGSKA (reference sequence). The CDR3 contains 13 residues. Here the CDR3 DNA reads TGCAGTGCCCCGAGATGGGGTGGCACTGAAGCTTTCTTT. Its translation is CSAPRWGGTEAFF.

As concerns this clonotype: Germline is not matched at one junction end, which may reflect a read error. The chain joins TRBV12-3 or TRBV12-4 to TRBJ1-4, with D tentatively TRBD1 (6 bases). This CDR3 is 15 amino acids long. CDR3 coding DNA: TGTGTCAGCAGTCTACAGGGTGGCTTGGGTGAAAAACTGTTTTTT. The encoded protein is CVSSLQGGLGEKLFF.

The rearrangement links TRBV6-2 or TRBV6-3 to TRBJ2-1; 11 bases fit TRBD1. The CDR3 is 15 residues long. Germline-derived CDR1 and CDR2 are MNHEY and SVGEGT. Trimming at V came to 10 bases and at J to 9 bases, leaving 14 bases not matched to a gene. The CDR3 loop reads CAIRSGTGGFGEQFF. The CDR3 DNA reads TGTGCCATCAGATCCGGGACAGGGGGTTTCGGTGAGCAGTTCTTC.

In regard to this clonotype: The junction shows a germline mismatch at one end, possibly a read error. The J gene is TRBJ2-3, the V gene TRBV4-2, with 8 bases lining up with TRBD2. This CDR3 has 14 residues. The germline V gene has CDR1 LGHNA and CDR2 YNFKEQ. CDR3 residues: CANSLALAGDTQYF. DNA for the CDR3: TGCGCCAACAGCCTCGCTCTAGCGGGTGATACGCAGTATTTT.

Judged by abundance, this clonotype is medium-sized. The CDR3 region is CSASPGGQREYEQYF. CDR3 sequence (DNA): TGCAGTGCCTCACCGGGGGGACAGAGAGAATACGAGCAGTACTTC. The chain joins TRBV20-1 to TRBJ2-7; D could derive from TRBD1 or TRBD2 (7 bases each). CDR3 length: 15 amino acids. The germline V gene encodes CDR1 DFQATT and CDR2 SNEGSKA (reference sequence). Trimming left V 6 bases short and J 4 bases short, with 22 bases between.